This T cell receptor (beta chain) stems from a study of blood T cell repertoires in COVID-19. Study at large: Samples came from the United States, Italy and Spain, spanning acute and convalescent COVID-19.

Authors' methods: Quantification of nucleated cells was approximated via reference gene primer amplification. Sequencing used immunoSEQ multiplex PCR; TCRdb keeps in-frame clones, though not all of them. V, J and clone size are taken as reported in that table, and D and trimming were inferred from the DNA itself. Of more than 14,000 clones detected, around 92% appear once; the ten largest clones hold about 8%. The specimen sequenced was peripheral blood. The receptor comes from a human donor with active COVID-19. The donor label of this sample is uncertain.

CDR3 sequence: CASSEAGGRSYGYTF. As DNA, the CDR3 is TGTGCCAGCAGTGAAGCGGGGGGGCGCAGCTATGGCTACACCTTC. The rearrangement uses TRBV6-1 and TRBJ1-2; D perhaps matches TRBD1 (6 bases). CDR3 length equals 15 residues. Germline CDR1 is MNHNS and CDR2 is SASEGT. Between the trimmed V and J ends, which lost 0 bases and 4 bases, there was a span of 12 bases.